The 2 T cell receptor beta chains presented below share a single source sample, sequenced in a study of OX40 agonist ivuxolimab in advanced cancers. Profiled with immunoSEQ multiplex PCR; TCRdb holds only in-frame clones, not every one. Of some 15,000 clones listed, about 90% are singletons. Sequencing was performed on CD4+ or CD8+ T cells sorted from blood, taken in a trial of the OX40 agonist ivuxolimab. The receptor source for this set is an adult with an advanced solid tumor such as melanoma, head and neck, liver or kidney cancer.

The CDR3, as DNA: TGCGCCAGCAGCTTGGTCCGGGGGACAGAAAACATTCAGTACTTC. Residues: CASSLVRGTENIQYF. This chain links TRBV5-1 with TRBJ2-4; D might be TRBD1 (7 bases). Germline CDR1 is SGHRS and CDR2 is YFSETQ. CDR3 length equals 15 residues. V lost 0 bases and J 5 bases, leaving 12 bases between the germline ends. The full variable domain, rest sourced from reference TRBV5-1 and TRBJ2-4, is KAGVTQTPRYLIKTRGQQVTLSCSPISGHRSVSWYQQTPGQGLQFLFEYFSETQRNKGNFPGRFSGRQFSNSRSEMNVSTLELGDSALYLCASSLVRGTENIQYFGAGTRLSVL.

Concerning this clone itself: Other nucleotide sequences from this sample produce the same CDR3. This chain joins TRBV7-6 and TRBJ2-7; TRBD1 or TRBD2 may be the D gene (5 bases each). Germline V gene sequence: CDR1 SGHVS, CDR2 FNYEAQ. V lost 5 bases to trimming and J lost 3 bases, with 17 bases between them. The CDR3 is made up of 15 amino acids. For the CDR3, the DNA is TGTGCCAGCAGCCCGGGGCAGCTGGGAGACTACGAGCAGTACTTC. As protein: CASSPGQLGDYEQYF.